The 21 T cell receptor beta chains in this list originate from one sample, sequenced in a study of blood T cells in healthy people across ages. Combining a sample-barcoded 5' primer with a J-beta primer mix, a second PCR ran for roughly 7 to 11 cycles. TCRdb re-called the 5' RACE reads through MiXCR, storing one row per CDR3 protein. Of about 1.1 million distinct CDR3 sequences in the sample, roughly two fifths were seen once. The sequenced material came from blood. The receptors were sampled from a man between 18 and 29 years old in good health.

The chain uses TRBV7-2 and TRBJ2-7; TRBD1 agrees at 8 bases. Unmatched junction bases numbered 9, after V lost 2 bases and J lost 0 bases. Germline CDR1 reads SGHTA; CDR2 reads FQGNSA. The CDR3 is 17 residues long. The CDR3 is CASSLWQGATVSYEQYF. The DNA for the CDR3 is TGTGCCAGCAGCTTATGGCAGGGGGCCACCGTCTCCTACGAGCAGTACTTC.

This chain's CDR3 is CASSASQGQVPKAFF. CDR3 coding DNA: TGTGCCAGCAGTGCCTCCCAAGGGCAGGTACCTAAAGCTTTCTTT. This chain joins TRBV12-3 or TRBV12-4 and TRBJ1-1; D is unresolved. This CDR3 region has 15 residues. Trimming took off 5 bases at V and 9 bases at J, with 22 bases between the two ends.

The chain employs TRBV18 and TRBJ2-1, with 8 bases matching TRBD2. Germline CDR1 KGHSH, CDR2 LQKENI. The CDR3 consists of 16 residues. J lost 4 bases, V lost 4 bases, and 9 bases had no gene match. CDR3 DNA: TGTGCCAGCTCACTCCATAGTAGCGGGGTATACAATGAGCAGTTCTTC. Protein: CASSLHSSGVYNEQFF.

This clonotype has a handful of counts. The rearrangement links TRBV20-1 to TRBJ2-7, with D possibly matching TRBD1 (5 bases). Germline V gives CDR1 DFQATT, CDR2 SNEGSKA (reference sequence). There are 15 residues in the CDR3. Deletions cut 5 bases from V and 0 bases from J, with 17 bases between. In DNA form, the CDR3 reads TGCAGTGCTGTGAACAGGCGCCGGCTCTCCTACGAGCAGTACTTC. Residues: CSAVNRRRLSYEQYF.

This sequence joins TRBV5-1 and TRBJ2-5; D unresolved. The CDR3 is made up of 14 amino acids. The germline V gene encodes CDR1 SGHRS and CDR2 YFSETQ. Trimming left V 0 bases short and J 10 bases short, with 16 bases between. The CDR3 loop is CASSLDLPSNDQYF. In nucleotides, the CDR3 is TGCGCCAGCAGCTTGGATCTGCCTTCCAATGACCAGTACTTC.

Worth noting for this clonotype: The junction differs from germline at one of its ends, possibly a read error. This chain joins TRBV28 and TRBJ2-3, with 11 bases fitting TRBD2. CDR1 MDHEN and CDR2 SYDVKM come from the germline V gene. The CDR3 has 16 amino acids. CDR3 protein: CASSSRGSGGVDTQYF. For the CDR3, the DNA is TGTGCTAGCAGTTCCCGGGGTAGCGGGGGGGTGGATACGCAGTATTTT.

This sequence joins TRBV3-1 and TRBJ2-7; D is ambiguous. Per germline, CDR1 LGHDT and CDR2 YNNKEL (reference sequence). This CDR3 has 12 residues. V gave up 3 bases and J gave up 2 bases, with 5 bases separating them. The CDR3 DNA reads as TGTGCCAGCAGCCATGAACCCTACGAGCAGTACTTC. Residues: CASSHEPYEQYF.

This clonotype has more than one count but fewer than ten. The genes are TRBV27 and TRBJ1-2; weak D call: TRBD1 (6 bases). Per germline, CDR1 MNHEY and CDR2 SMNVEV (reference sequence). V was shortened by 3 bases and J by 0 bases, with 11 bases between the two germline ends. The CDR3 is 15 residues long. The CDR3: CASSFWGAANYGYTF. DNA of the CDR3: TGTGCCAGCAGTTTTTGGGGGGCCGCTAACTATGGCTACACCTTC.

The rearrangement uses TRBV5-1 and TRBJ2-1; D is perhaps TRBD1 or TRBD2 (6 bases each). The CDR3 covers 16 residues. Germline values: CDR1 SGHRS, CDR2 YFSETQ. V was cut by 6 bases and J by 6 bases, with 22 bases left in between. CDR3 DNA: TGCGCCAGCATCTTAGGAGGGGGGCCCTTTTTCAATGAGCAGTTCTTC. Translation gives CASILGGGPFFNEQFF. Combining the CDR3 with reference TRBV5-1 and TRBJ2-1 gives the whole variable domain KAGVTQTPRYLIKTRGQQVTLSCSPISGHRSVSWYQQTPGQGLQFLFEYFSETQRNKGNFPGRFSGRQFSNSRSEMNVSTLELGDSALYLCASILGGGPFFNEQFFGPGTRLTVL.

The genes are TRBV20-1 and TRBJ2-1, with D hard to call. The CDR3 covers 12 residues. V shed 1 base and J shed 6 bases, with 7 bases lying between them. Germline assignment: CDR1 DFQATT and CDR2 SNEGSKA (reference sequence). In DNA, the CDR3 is TGCAGTGCTAGAGGTCCTACCAATGAGCAGTTCTTC. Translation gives CSARGPTNEQFF.

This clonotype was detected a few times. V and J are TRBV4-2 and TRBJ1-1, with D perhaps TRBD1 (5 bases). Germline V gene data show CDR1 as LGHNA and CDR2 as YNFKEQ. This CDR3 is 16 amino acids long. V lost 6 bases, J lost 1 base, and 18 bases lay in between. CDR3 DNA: TGTGCCAGCAGTCCAAATTACAGGTCTGCGAACACTGAAGCTTTCTTT. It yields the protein CASSPNYRSANTEAFF.

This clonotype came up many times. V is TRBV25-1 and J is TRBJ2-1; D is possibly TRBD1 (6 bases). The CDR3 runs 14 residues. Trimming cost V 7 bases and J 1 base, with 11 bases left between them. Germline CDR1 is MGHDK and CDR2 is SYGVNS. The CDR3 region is CASTLGASYNEQFF. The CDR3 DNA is TGTGCCAGCACCCTGGGGGCATCCTACAATGAGCAGTTCTTC. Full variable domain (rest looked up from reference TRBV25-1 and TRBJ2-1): EADIYQTPRYLVIGTGKKITLECSQTMGHDKMYWYQQDPGMELHLIHYSYGVNSTEKGDLSSESTVSRIRTEHFPLTLESARPSHTSQYLCASTLGASYNEQFFGPGTRLTVL.

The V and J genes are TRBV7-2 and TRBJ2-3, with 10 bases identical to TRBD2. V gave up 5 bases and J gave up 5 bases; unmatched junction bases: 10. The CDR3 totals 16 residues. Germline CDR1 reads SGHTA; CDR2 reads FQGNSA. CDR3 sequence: CASSLGTSERLDTQYF. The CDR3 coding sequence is TGTGCCAGCAGCCTGGGGACTAGCGAGCGTCTAGATACGCAGTATTTT.

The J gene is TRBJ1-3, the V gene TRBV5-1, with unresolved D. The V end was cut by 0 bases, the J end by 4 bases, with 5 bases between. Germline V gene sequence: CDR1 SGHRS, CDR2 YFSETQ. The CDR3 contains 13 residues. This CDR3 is CASSLEGGNTIYF. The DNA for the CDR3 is TGCGCCAGCAGCTTGGAAGGAGGAAACACCATATATTTT.

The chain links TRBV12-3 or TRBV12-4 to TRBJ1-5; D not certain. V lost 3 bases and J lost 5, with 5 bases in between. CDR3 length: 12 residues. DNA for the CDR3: TGTGCCAGCAGTTTCTATTATCAGCCCCAGCATTTT. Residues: CASSFYYQPQHF.

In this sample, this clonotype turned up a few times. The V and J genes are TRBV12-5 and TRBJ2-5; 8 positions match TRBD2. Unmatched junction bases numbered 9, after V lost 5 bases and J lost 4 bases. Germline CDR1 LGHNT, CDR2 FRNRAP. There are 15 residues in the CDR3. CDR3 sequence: CASGPQGLGGETQYF. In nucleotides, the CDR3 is TGTGCTAGTGGTCCCCAGGGACTAGGGGGAGAGACCCAGTACTTC.

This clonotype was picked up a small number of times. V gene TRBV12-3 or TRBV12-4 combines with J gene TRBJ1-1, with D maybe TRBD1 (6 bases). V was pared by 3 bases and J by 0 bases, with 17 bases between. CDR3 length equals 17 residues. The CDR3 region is CASSFGPTRQVNTEAFF. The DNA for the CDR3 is TGTGCCAGCAGTTTCGGACCCACCCGACAGGTGAACACTGAAGCTTTCTTT.

Here the CDR3 reads CASSLGSQGLSDGYTF. DNA for the CDR3: TGTGCCAGCAGTTTAGGGAGCCAGGGTCTCTCCGATGGCTACACCTTC. The V gene is TRBV12-3 or TRBV12-4, the J gene TRBJ1-2; D perhaps matches TRBD1 (5 bases). V lost 1 base to trimming and J lost 6 bases, with 18 bases between them. This CDR3 is 16 amino acids long.

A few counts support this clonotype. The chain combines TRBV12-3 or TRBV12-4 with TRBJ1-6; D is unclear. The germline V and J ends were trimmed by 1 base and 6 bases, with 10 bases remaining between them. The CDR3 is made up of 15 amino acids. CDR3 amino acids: CASSLVGLVNSPLHF. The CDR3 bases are TGTGCCAGCAGTTTAGTTGGGCTGGTTAATTCACCCCTCCACTTT.

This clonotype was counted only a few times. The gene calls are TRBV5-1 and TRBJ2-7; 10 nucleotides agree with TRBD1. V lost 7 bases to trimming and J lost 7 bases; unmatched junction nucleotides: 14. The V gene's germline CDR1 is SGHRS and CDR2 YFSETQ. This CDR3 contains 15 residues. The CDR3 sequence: CASRRQGAIPDEQYF. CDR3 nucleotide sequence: TGCGCCAGCCGGAGACAGGGGGCAATCCCTGATGAGCAGTACTTC.

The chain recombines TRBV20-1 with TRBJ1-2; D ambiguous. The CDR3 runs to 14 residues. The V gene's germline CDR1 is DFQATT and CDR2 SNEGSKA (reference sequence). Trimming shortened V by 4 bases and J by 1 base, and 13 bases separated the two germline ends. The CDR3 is CSAMAETLNYGYTF. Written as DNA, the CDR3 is TGCAGTGCTATGGCGGAGACTCTTAACTATGGCTACACCTTC.